These T cell receptor beta chains were read from a single sample in a study of T cell responses to AZD1222 COVID-19 vaccine. This table comes from immunoSEQ multiplex PCR, and its TCRdb copy is limited to in-frame clones, with some not included. The top ten clones hold approximately 4.7% of a sample with more than 95,000 clones, approximately 93% of them seen once. The sample in question was peripheral blood, obtained on day 0 of AZD1222 vaccination. All receptors derive from an adult in good health. The CDR3 runs from the conserved cysteine through the conserved F or W. Each record gives: clone size, V gene, J gene, D gene, CDR3 protein, CDR3 DNA. The D gene is left open where the match is weak. Some rows have no size entry. The others give once, few or many, or a class for an expanded clone.

clone size: .
V gene: TRBV7-2
J gene: TRBJ2-7
D gene: .
CDR3 protein: CASSLSFPNYEQYF
CDR3 DNA: TGTGCCAGCAGCTTATCGTTCCCTAACTACGAGCAGTACTTC

clone size: .
V gene: TRBV4-2
J gene: TRBJ2-1
D gene: TRBD2
CDR3 protein: CASSQQPGLAGNEQFF
CDR3 DNA: TGTGCCAGCAGCCAACAACCGGGACTAGCAGGCAATGAGCAGTTCTTC

clone size: .
V gene: TRBV5-4
J gene: TRBJ2-1
D gene: .
CDR3 protein: CASSLELVDIEQFF
CDR3 DNA: TGTGCCAGCAGCTTGGAATTAGTAGATATTGAGCAGTTCTTC

clone size: once
V gene: TRBV6-5
J gene: TRBJ1-1
D gene: .
CDR3 protein: CASTPGRPRAFF
CDR3 DNA: TGTGCCAGCACCCCAGGGCGGCCCCGGGCTTTCTTT

clone size: .
V gene: TRBV28
J gene: TRBJ1-1
D gene: .
CDR3 protein: CASSSMQGLRPEAFF
CDR3 DNA: TGTGCCAGCAGTTCCATGCAGGGGCTCAGGCCTGAAGCTTTCTTT

clone size: once
V gene: TRBV28
J gene: TRBJ1-3
D gene: .
CDR3 protein: CASSGSDDLHSLSSFYSGNTIYF
CDR3 DNA: TGTGCCAGCAGTGGCTCCGACGACTTGCACTCGCTTAGCAGCTTCTACTCTGGAAACACCATATATTTT

clone size: .
V gene: TRBV20-1
J gene: TRBJ1-2
D gene: .
CDR3 protein: CSARVTYGYTF
CDR3 DNA: TGCAGTGCTAGAGTAACCTATGGCTACACCTTC

clone size: .
V gene: TRBV7-8
J gene: TRBJ1-1
D gene: .
CDR3 protein: CASSFRRIGTEAFF
CDR3 DNA: TGTGCCAGCAGCTTTCGTCGAATAGGCACTGAAGCTTTCTTT

clone size: .
V gene: TRBV2
J gene: TRBJ2-7
D gene: .
CDR3 protein: CASIPAVSSYEQYF
CDR3 DNA: TGTGCCAGCATCCCCGCGGTTAGCTCCTACGAGCAGTACTTC

clone size: .
V gene: TRBV10-3
J gene: TRBJ2-2
D gene: .
CDR3 protein: CAISGPSGPNTGELFF
CDR3 DNA: TGTGCCATCAGTGGTCCAAGTGGCCCGAACACCGGGGAGCTGTTTTTT

clone size: .
V gene: TRBV30
J gene: TRBJ1-5
D gene: TRBD1
CDR3 protein: CAWSQGGSGQPQHF
CDR3 DNA: TGTGCCTGGAGCCAGGGGGGTTCCGGTCAGCCCCAGCATTTT

clone size: .
V gene: TRBV6-5
J gene: TRBJ1-3
D gene: TRBD1
CDR3 protein: CASRKSGGLNTIYF
CDR3 DNA: TGTGCCAGCAGAAAATCAGGGGGTCTGAACACCATATATTTT

clone size: .
V gene: TRBV29-1
J gene: TRBJ2-1
D gene: .
CDR3 protein: CSVGGEQFF
CDR3 DNA: TGCAGCGTTGGTGGAGAGCAGTTCTTC

clone size: .
V gene: TRBV28
J gene: TRBJ2-5
D gene: .
CDR3 protein: CASRTGGLQETQYF
CDR3 DNA: TGTGCCAGCAGGACAGGAGGCCTTCAAGAGACCCAGTACTTC

clone size: .
V gene: TRBV18
J gene: TRBJ1-5
D gene: .
CDR3 protein: CASSPTPSNQPQHF
CDR3 DNA: TGTGCCAGCTCCCCCACACCTAGCAATCAGCCCCAGCATTTT

clone size: .
V gene: TRBV19
J gene: TRBJ1-1
D gene: .
CDR3 protein: CASSHLLAGAEAFF
CDR3 DNA: TGTGCCAGTAGCCATCTCCTCGCAGGCGCTGAAGCTTTCTTT

clone size: .
V gene: TRBV3-1/TRBV3-2
J gene: TRBJ2-3
D gene: .
CDR3 protein: CASSSYEITDTQYF
CDR3 DNA: TGTGCCAGCAGCTCTTATGAAATCACAGATACGCAGTATTTT

clone size: .
V gene: TRBV11-2
J gene: TRBJ1-4
D gene: TRBD1
CDR3 protein: CASSVDRATNEKLFF
CDR3 DNA: TGTGCCAGCAGCGTAGACAGGGCAACTAATGAAAAACTGTTTTTT

clone size: .
V gene: TRBV6-5
J gene: TRBJ1-4
D gene: .
CDR3 protein: CASSPPGGTHEKLFF
CDR3 DNA: TGTGCCAGCAGTCCCCCCGGCGGGACCCATGAAAAACTGTTTTTT

clone size: .
V gene: TRBV24-1
J gene: TRBJ2-5
D gene: .
CDR3 protein: CATKAVIDQETQYF
CDR3 DNA: TGTGCCACAAAGGCCGTGATCGACCAAGAGACCCAGTACTTC

clone size: .
V gene: TRBV18
J gene: TRBJ2-7
D gene: .
CDR3 protein: CASSPQTYEQYF
CDR3 DNA: TGTGCCAGCTCACCCCAGACCTACGAGCAGTACTTC

clone size: .
V gene: TRBV6-5
J gene: TRBJ1-5
D gene: .
CDR3 protein: CASSRAGFQPQHF
CDR3 DNA: TGTGCCAGCAGTCGCGCAGGGTTTCAGCCCCAGCATTTT

clone size: .
V gene: TRBV30
J gene: TRBJ1-1
D gene: .
CDR3 protein: CAWSPTVKNTEAFF
CDR3 DNA: TGTGCCTGGAGTCCGACTGTAAAGAACACTGAAGCTTTCTTT

clone size: .
V gene: TRBV3-1/TRBV3-2
J gene: TRBJ2-5
D gene: .
CDR3 protein: CASSRDRGGTQYF
CDR3 DNA: TGTGCCAGCAGCCGAGACCGAGGAGGGACCCAGTACTTC

clone size: .
V gene: TRBV9
J gene: TRBJ2-3
D gene: .
CDR3 protein: CASNRGVRTDTQYF
CDR3 DNA: TGTGCCAGCAACCGTGGAGTGCGCACAGATACGCAGTATTTT

clone size: once
V gene: TRBV5-8
J gene: TRBJ1-6
D gene: TRBD1
CDR3 protein: CASSGTGGSPLHF
CDR3 DNA: TGTGCCAGCAGCGGGACAGGGGGTTCACCCCTCCACTTT

clone size: .
V gene: TRBV30
J gene: TRBJ1-4
D gene: TRBD1
CDR3 protein: CAWSVNTGGNEKLFF
CDR3 DNA: TGTGCCTGGAGTGTTAATACAGGGGGGAATGAAAAACTGTTTTTT

clone size: .
V gene: TRBV11-2
J gene: TRBJ2-2
D gene: TRBD1
CDR3 protein: CASSRTGSTGELFF
CDR3 DNA: TGTGCCAGCAGTCGGACAGGGAGTACCGGGGAGCTGTTTTTT

clone size: .
V gene: TRBV29-1
J gene: TRBJ2-5
D gene: TRBD2
CDR3 protein: CSVAGGRAVEETQYF
CDR3 DNA: TGCAGCGTTGCAGGCGGGAGGGCCGTCGAAGAGACCCAGTACTTC

clone size: .
V gene: TRBV28
J gene: TRBJ1-2
D gene: .
CDR3 protein: CASSPAGGTNYGYTF
CDR3 DNA: TGTGCCAGCAGCCCTGCGGGGGGAACTAACTATGGCTACACCTTC

clone size: .
V gene: TRBV5-6
J gene: TRBJ2-1
D gene: .
CDR3 protein: CASSLLGGNYNEQFF
CDR3 DNA: TGTGCCAGCAGCTTGTTAGGCGGGAACTACAATGAGCAGTTCTTC

clone size: .
V gene: TRBV30
J gene: TRBJ1-1
D gene: .
CDR3 protein: CASELDLRAFF
CDR3 DNA: TGTGCCTCCGAACTTGACCTTCGGGCTTTCTTT

clone size: .
V gene: TRBV30
J gene: TRBJ1-4
D gene: TRBD1
CDR3 protein: CAWSVPTGGIEKLFF
CDR3 DNA: TGTGCCTGGAGTGTCCCTACAGGGGGCATTGAAAAACTGTTTTTT

clone size: .
V gene: TRBV5-1
J gene: TRBJ1-5
D gene: .
CDR3 protein: CASSLDTSGNQPQHF
CDR3 DNA: TGCGCCAGCAGCTTGGACACCAGCGGCAATCAGCCCCAGCATTTT

clone size: .
V gene: TRBV7-6
J gene: TRBJ2-1
D gene: .
CDR3 protein: CASSKGASGLNEQFF
CDR3 DNA: TGTGCCAGCAGCAAGGGGGCTAGCGGTCTTAATGAGCAGTTCTTC

clone size: .
V gene: TRBV5-1
J gene: TRBJ2-7
D gene: .
CDR3 protein: CASSLGVSSGNYEQYF
CDR3 DNA: TGCGCCAGCAGCTTGGGTGTCTCGTCCGGCAACTACGAGCAGTACTTC

clone size: once
V gene: TRBV28
J gene: TRBJ1-5
D gene: .
CDR3 protein: CASSLYRGWSNQPQHF
CDR3 DNA: TGTGCCAGCAGTTTATACCGGGGATGGAGCAATCAGCCCCAGCATTTT

clone size: .
V gene: TRBV18
J gene: TRBJ2-7
D gene: .
CDR3 protein: CASSYGQSYEQYF
CDR3 DNA: TGTGCCAGCTCCTACGGACAGTCCTACGAGCAGTACTTC

clone size: .
V gene: TRBV18
J gene: TRBJ2-7
D gene: TRBD2
CDR3 protein: CASSPGTSGYEQYF
CDR3 DNA: TGTGCCAGCTCACCCGGGACTAGCGGCTACGAGCAGTACTTC

clone size: .
V gene: TRBV15
J gene: TRBJ1-1
D gene: .
CDR3 protein: CATSRDLGYTEAFF
CDR3 DNA: TGTGCCACCAGCAGAGATCTGGGGTACACTGAAGCTTTCTTT

clone size: .
V gene: TRBV3-1/TRBV3-2
J gene: TRBJ2-3
D gene: .
CDR3 protein: CASSQDRGTDTQYF
CDR3 DNA: TGTGCCAGCAGCCAAGATCGAGGAACAGATACGCAGTATTTT

clone size: .
V gene: TRBV30
J gene: TRBJ1-6
D gene: TRBD1
CDR3 protein: CAWSPLGTGESPLHF
CDR3 DNA: TGTGCCTGGAGCCCCTTAGGGACAGGGGAGTCACCCCTCCACTTT

clone size: .
V gene: TRBV15
J gene: TRBJ2-7
D gene: .
CDR3 protein: CATSREATADYEQYF
CDR3 DNA: TGTGCCACCAGCAGAGAGGCCACTGCCGACTACGAGCAGTACTTC

clone size: .
V gene: TRBV28
J gene: TRBJ2-4
D gene: .
CDR3 protein: CASSLWTRAKNIQYF
CDR3 DNA: TGTGCCAGCAGTTTATGGACGAGGGCCAAAAACATTCAGTACTTC

clone size: .
V gene: TRBV10-3
J gene: TRBJ2-1
D gene: TRBD2
CDR3 protein: CAISEPTSGRPYNEQFF
CDR3 DNA: TGTGCCATCAGTGAGCCAACTAGCGGGAGGCCTTACAATGAGCAGTTCTTC

clone size: .
V gene: TRBV9
J gene: TRBJ1-5
D gene: TRBD1
CDR3 protein: CASSATDREGNQPQHF
CDR3 DNA: TGTGCCAGCAGCGCCACGGACAGGGAAGGCAATCAGCCCCAGCATTTT

clone size: .
V gene: TRBV6-2/TRBV6-3
J gene: TRBJ2-7
D gene: TRBD2
CDR3 protein: CASSFPGTSGYHSYEQYF
CDR3 DNA: TGTGCCAGCAGTTTTCCCGGGACTAGCGGATACCACTCCTACGAGCAGTACTTC

clone size: .
V gene: TRBV6-5
J gene: TRBJ1-3
D gene: .
CDR3 protein: CASSSGSLGNTIYF
CDR3 DNA: TGTGCCAGCAGTTCCGGGAGTTTGGGAAACACCATATATTTT